This T cell receptor (beta chain) came from a study of OX40 agonist ivuxolimab in advanced cancers. Study information: Patients treated during dose escalation were battling hepatocellular carcinoma, melanoma, renal cell or head and neck cancer.

The study, taken as a whole, reports: At 0.1 to 3.0 mg/kg, clonal expansion of CD4+ and CD8+ blood T cells had occurred by week 6.

The method was immunoSEQ multiplex PCR; TCRdb's version includes in-frame clones alone and lacks a portion of them. The table lists around 18,000 clones, 80% to 90% of them singletons. With regard to this clone: Its antigen is still unknown.

The sequence was obtained from an adult with an advanced solid tumor such as melanoma, head and neck, liver or kidney cancer. Material: CD4+ or CD8+ T cells sorted from blood, obtained in a trial of the OX40 agonist ivuxolimab.

CDR3 sequence (DNA): TGTGCCAGCAGCCCCTGGGCGGGAGGATGGAATGAGCAGTTCTTC. This gives the protein CASSPWAGGWNEQFF. The rearrangement joins TRBV11-3 to TRBJ2-1, with 8 bases aligning to TRBD2. Germline CDR1 is SGHNT and CDR2 is YENEEA. The CDR3 runs to 15 residues. J lost 7 bases, V lost 5 bases, and 10 bases had no gene match.